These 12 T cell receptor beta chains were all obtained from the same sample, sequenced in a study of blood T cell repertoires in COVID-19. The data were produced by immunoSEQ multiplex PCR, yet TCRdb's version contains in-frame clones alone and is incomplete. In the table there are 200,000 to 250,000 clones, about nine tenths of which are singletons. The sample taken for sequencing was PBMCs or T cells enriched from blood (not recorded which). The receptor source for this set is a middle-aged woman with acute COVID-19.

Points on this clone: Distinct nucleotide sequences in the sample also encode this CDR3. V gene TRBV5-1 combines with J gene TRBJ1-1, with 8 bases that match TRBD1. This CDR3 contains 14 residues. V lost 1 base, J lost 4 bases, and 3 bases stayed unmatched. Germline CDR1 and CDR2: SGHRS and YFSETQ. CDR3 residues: CASSLSGGVTEAFF. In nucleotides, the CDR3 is TGCGCCAGCAGCTTGTCAGGGGGCGTCACTGAAGCTTTCTTT.

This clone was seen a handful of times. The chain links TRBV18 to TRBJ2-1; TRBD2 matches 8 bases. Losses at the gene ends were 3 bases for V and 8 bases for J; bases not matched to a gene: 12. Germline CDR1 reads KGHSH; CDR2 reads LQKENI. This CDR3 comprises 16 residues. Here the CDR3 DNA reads TGTGCCAGCTCACCGGGAGCGGGGGCCCTGGGGGATGAGCAGTTCTTC. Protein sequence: CASSPGAGALGDEQFF.

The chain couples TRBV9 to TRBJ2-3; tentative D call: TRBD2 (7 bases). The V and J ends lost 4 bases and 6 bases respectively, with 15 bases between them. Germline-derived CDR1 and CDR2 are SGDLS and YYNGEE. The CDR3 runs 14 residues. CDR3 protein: CASSPAGATDTQYF. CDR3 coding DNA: TGTGCCAGCAGCCCCGCGGGGGCGACCGATACGCAGTATTTT.

The CDR3 loop reads CATSADRQYSGNTIYF. In DNA form, the CDR3 reads TGTGCCACCAGCGCGGACAGACAATACTCTGGAAACACCATATATTTT. This chain uses TRBV15 with TRBJ1-3, with D perhaps TRBD1 (6 bases). V lost 5 bases to trimming and J lost 0 bases, with 14 bases between them. Germline V gene sequence: CDR1 LNHNV, CDR2 YYDKDF (reference sequence). The CDR3 extends over 16 amino acids.

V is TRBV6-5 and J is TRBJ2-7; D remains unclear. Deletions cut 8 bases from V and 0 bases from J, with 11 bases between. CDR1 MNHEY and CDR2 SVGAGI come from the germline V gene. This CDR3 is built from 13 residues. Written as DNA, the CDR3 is TGTGCCAGCGGGTCAGGCCTCTCCTACGAGCAGTACGTC. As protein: CASGSGLSYEQYV.

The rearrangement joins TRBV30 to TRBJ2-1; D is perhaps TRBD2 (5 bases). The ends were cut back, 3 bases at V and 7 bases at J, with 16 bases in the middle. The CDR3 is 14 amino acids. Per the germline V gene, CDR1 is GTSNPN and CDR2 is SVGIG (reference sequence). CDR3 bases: TGTGCCTGGAGCGCGGGTAGTCACCAGAATGAGCAGTTCTTC. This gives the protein CAWSAGSHQNEQFF.

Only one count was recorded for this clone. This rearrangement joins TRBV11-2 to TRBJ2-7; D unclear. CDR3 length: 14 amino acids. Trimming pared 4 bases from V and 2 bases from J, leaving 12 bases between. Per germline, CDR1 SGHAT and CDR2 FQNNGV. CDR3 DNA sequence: TGTGCCAGCAGCTCAGAGCTACCTCCCTACGAGCAGTACTTC. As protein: CASSSELPPYEQYF.

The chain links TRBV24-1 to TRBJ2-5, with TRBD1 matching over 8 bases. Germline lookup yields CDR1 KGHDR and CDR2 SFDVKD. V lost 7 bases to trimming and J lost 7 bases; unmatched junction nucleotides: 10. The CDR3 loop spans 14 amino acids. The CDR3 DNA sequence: TGTGCCACCAGCCCCCCGGGACAGGCAGGGACCCAGTACTTC. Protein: CATSPPGQAGTQYF.

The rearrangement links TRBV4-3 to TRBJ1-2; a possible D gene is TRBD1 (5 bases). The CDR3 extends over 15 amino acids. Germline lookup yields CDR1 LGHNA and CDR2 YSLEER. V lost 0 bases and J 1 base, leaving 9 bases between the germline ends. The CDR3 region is CASSQDVRGNYGYTF. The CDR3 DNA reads TGCGCCAGCAGCCAAGATGTAAGGGGTAACTATGGCTACACCTTC.

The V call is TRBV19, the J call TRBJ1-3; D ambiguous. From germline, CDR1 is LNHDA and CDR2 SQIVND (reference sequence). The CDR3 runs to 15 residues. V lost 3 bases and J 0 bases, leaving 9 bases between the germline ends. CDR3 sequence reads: CASSMTGVSGNTIYF. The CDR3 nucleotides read TGTGCCAGTAGTATGACGGGAGTCTCTGGAAACACCATATATTTT.

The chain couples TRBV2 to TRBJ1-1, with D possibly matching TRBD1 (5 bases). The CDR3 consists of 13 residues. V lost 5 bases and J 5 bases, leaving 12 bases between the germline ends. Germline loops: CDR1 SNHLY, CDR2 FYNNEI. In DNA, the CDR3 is TGTGCCAGCAGTACCCAGGGAAGGACTGAAGCTTTCTTT. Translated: CASSTQGRTEAFF.

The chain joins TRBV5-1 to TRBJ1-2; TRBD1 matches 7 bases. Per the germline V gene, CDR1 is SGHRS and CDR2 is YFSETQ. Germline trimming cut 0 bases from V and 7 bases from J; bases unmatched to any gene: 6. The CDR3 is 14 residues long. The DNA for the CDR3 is TGCGCCAGCAGCTTGGGACAAGGGGGCGGTGGCTACACCTTC. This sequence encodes CASSLGQGGGGYTF.